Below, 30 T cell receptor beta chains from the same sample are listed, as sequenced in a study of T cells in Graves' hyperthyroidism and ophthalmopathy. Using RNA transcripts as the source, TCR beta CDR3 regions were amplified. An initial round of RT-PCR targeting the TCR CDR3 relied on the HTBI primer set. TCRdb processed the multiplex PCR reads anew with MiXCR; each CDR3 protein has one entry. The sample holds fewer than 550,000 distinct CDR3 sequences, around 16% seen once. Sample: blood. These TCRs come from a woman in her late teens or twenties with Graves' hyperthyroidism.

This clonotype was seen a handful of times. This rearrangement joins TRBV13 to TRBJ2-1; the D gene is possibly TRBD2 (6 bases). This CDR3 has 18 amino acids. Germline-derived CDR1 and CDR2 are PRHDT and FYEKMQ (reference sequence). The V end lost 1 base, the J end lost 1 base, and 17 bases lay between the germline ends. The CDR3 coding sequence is TGTGCCAGCAGCTTAGAGTCGTGGTCGGGAGTATCCTACAATGAGCAGTTCTTC. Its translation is CASSLESWSGVSYNEQFF.

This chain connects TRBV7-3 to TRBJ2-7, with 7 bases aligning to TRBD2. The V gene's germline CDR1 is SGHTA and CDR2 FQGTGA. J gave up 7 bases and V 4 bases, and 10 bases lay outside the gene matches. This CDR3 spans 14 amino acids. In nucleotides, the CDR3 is TGTGCCAGCAGCTCGGGCGGGGGTCCGTATGAGCAGTACTTC. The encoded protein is CASSSGGGPYEQYF.

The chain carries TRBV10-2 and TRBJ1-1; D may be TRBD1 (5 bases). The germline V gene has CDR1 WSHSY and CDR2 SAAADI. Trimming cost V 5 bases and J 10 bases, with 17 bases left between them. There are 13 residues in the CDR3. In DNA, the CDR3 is TGCGCCAGCAGTTATCTTCCAAGTGGGGGAGCTTTCTTT. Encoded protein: CASSYLPSGGAFF.

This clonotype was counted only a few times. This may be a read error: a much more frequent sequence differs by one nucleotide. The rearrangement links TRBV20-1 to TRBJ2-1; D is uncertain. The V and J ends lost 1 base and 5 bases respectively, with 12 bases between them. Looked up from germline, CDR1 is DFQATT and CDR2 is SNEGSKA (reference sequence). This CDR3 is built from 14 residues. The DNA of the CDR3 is TGCAGTGCTAGAGGTCCTAGTCCCCACAATGAGCAGTTCTTC. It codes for CSARGPSPHNEQFF.

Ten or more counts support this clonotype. CDR3 in amino acids: CATSRASTEAFF. The CDR3 nucleotides are TGTGCCACCAGCAGAGCAAGCACTGAAGCTTTCTTT. This chain uses TRBV15 with TRBJ1-1; D unclear. CDR1 and CDR2 from the germline V gene are LNHNV and YYDKDF (reference sequence). The V end lost 1 base, the J end lost 4 bases, and 4 bases lay between the germline ends. CDR3 length equals 12 residues.

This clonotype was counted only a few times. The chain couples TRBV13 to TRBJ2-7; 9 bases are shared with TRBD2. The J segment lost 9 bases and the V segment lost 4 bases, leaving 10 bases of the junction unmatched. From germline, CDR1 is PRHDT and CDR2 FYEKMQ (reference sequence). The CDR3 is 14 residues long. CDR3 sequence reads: CASSSGLAGGGQYF. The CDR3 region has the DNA TGTGCCAGCAGCTCGGGACTAGCTGGTGGTGGGCAGTACTTC.

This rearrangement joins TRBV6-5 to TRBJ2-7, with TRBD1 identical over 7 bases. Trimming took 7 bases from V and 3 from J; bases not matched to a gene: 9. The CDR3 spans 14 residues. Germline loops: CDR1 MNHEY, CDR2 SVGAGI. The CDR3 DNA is TGTGCCAGCACCCCTGGAGCAGGGGGCTACGAGCAGTACTTC. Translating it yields CASTPGAGGYEQYF.

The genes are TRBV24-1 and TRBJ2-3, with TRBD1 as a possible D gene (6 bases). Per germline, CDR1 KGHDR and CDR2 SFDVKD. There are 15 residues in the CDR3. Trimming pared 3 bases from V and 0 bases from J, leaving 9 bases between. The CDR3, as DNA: TGTGCCACCAGTGATCTACAGGGTAGCACAGATACGCAGTATTTT. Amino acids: CATSDLQGSTDTQYF.

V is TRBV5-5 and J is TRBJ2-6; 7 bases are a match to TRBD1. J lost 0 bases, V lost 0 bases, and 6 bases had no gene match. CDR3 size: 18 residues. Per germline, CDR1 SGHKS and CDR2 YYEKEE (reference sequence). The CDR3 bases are TGTGCCAGCAGCTTGGGAGGGGACAGTCTCTCTGGGGCCAACGTCCTGACTTTC. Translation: CASSLGGDSLSGANVLTF.

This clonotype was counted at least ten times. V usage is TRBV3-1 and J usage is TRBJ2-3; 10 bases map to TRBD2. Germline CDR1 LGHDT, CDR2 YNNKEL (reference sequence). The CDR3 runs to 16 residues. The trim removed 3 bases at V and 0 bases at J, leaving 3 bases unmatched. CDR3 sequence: CASSQGLAFSTDTQYF. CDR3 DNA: TGTGCCAGCAGCCAGGGACTAGCGTTTAGCACAGATACGCAGTATTTT.

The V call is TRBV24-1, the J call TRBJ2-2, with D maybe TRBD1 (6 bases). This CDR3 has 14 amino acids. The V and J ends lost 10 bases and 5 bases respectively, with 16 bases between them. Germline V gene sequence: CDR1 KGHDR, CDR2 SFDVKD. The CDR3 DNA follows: TGTGCCACGGCCGGGGACACCTTTACCGGGGAGCTGTTTTTT. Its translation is CATAGDTFTGELFF.

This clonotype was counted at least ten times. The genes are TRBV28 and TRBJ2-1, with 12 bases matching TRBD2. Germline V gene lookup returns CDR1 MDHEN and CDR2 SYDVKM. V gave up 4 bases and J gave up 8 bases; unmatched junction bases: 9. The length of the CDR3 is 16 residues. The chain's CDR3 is CASSWSRTSGRYEQFF. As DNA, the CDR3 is TGTGCCAGCAGTTGGTCCAGAACTAGCGGGAGGTATGAGCAGTTCTTC.

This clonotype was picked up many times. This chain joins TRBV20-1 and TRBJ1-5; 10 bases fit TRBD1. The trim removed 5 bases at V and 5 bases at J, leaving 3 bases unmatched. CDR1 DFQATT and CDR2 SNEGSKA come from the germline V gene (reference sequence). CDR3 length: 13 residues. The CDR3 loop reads CSAGTGVDQPQHF. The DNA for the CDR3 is TGCAGTGCTGGGACAGGGGTCGATCAGCCCCAGCATTTT.

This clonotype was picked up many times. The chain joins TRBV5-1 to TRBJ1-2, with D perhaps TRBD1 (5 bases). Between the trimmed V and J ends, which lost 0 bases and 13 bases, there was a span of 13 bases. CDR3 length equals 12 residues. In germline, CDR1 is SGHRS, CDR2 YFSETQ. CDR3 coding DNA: TGCGCCAGCAGCTTGGGGGGCGGCCCGCCCACCTTC. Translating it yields CASSLGGGPPTF.

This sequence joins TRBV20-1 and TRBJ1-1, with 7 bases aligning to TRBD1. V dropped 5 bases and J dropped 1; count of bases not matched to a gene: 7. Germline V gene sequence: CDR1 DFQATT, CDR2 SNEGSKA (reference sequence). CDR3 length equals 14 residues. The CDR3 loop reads CSAPTGMGNTEAFF. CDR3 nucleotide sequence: TGCAGTGCTCCGACAGGGATGGGGAACACTGAAGCTTTCTTT.

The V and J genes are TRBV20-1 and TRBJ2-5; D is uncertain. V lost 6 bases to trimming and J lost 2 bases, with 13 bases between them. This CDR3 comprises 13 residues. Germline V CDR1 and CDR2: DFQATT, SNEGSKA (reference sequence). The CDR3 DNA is TGCAGTGCCACCGGCACAAATCAAGAGACCCAGTACTTC. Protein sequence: CSATGTNQETQYF.

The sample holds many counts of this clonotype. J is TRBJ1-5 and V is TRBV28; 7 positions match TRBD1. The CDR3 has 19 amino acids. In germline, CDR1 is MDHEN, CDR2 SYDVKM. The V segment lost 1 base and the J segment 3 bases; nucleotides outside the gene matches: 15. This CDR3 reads CASSLLGLLRTGINQPQHF. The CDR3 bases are TGTGCCAGCAGTTTATTGGGTCTTTTACGGACAGGAATCAATCAGCCCCAGCATTTT. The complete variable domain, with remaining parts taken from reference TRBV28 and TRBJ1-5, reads DVKVTQSSRYLVKRTGEKVFLECVQDMDHENMFWYRQDPGLGLRLIYFSYDVKMKEKGDIPEGYSVSREKKERFSLILESASTNQTSMYLCASSLLGLLRTGINQPQHFGDGTRLSIL.

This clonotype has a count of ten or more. The CDR3 loop is CASSPTFRDLTSGGAETQYF. The CDR3 nucleotides are TGTGCCAGCAGTCCAACCTTCAGGGACCTAACTAGCGGGGGGGCGGAGACCCAGTACTTC. The chain links TRBV27 to TRBJ2-5, with TRBD2 matching 13 bases. The CDR3 sequence is 20 residues long. V was pared by 5 bases and J by 5 bases, with 20 bases of the junction left unmatched. Germline values: CDR1 MNHEY, CDR2 SMNVEV (reference sequence).

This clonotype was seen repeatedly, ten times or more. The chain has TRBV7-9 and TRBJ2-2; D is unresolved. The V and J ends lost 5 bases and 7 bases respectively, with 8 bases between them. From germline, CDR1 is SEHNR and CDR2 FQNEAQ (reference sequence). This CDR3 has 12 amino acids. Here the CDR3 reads CASSLNFGELFF. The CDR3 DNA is TGTGCCAGCAGCCTCAACTTCGGGGAGCTGTTTTTT.

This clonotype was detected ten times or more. CDR3 loop: CASSTSGGQRRKLFF. As DNA, the CDR3 is TGTGCCAGCAGCACAAGCGGGGGCCAACGAAGAAAACTGTTTTTT. The genes are TRBV7-2 and TRBJ1-4; D is perhaps TRBD1 (6 bases). This CDR3 comprises 15 residues. Trimming pared 5 bases from V and 10 bases from J, leaving 20 bases between. CDR1 is SGHTA and CDR2 is FQGNSA in the germline V gene.

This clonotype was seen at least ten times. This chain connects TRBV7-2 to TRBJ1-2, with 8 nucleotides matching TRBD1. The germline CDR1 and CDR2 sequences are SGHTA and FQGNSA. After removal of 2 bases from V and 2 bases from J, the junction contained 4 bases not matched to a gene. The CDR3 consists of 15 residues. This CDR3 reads CASSLTQGVNYGYTF. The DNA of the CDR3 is TGTGCCAGCAGCTTAACACAGGGGGTAAACTATGGCTACACCTTC.

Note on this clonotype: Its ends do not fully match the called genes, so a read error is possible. The CDR3 loop reads CASSQREGHNEQSF. The CDR3 coding sequence is TGTGCCAGCAGCCAGAGGGAGGGGCACAATGAGCAGTCCTTC. The V and J genes are TRBV7-8 and TRBJ2-1, with 7 bases fitting TRBD2. CDR1 and CDR2 (germline): SGHVS, FQNEAQ. This CDR3 is 14 amino acids long.

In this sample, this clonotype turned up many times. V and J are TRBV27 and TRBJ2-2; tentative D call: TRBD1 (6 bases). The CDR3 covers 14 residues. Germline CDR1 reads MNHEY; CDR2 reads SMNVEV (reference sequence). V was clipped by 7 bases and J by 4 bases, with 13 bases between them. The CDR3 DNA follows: TGTGCCAGCACTTTGGGGACATTCACCGGGGAGCTGTTTTTT. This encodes CASTLGTFTGELFF.

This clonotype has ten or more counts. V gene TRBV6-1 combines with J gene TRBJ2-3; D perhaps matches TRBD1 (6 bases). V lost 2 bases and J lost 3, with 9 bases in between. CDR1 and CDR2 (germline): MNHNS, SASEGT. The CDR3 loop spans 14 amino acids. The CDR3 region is CASSEIRGTDTQYF. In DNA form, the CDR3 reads TGTGCCAGCAGTGAAATTAGGGGGACAGATACGCAGTATTTT.

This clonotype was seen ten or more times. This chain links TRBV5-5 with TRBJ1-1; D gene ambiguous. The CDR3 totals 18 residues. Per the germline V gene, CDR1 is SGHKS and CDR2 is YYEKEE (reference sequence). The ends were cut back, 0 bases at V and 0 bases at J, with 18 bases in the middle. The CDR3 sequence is CASSLVARTAIMNTEAFF. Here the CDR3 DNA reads TGTGCCAGCAGCTTGGTAGCCCGGACGGCGATCATGAACACTGAAGCTTTCTTT.

CDR3 nucleotide sequence: TGTGCCATCAGTGAACAGGGTCCACGTAGCTCCTATAATTCACCCCTCCACTTT. This translates into CAISEQGPRSSYNSPLHF. V is TRBV10-3 and J is TRBJ1-6; D is possibly TRBD1 (6 bases). This CDR3 is built from 18 residues. The germline CDR1 and CDR2 sequences are ENHRY and SYGVKD. Trimming pared 3 bases from V and 0 bases from J, leaving 15 bases between.

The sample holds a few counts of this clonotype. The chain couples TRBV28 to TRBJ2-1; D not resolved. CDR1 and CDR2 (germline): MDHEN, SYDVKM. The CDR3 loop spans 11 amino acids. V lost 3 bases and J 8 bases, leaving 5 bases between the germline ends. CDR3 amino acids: CASSFRDEQFF. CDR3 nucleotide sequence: TGTGCCAGCAGTTTTAGGGATGAGCAGTTCTTC. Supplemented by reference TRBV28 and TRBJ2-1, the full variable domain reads DVKVTQSSRYLVKRTGEKVFLECVQDMDHENMFWYRQDPGLGLRLIYFSYDVKMKEKGDIPEGYSVSREKKERFSLILESASTNQTSMYLCASSFRDEQFFGPGTRLTVL.

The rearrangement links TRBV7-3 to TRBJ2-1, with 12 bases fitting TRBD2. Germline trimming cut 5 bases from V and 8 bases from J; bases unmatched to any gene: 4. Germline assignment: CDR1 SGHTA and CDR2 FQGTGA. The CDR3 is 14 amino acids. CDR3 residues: CASSVLAGGDEQFF. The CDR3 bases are TGTGCCAGCAGCGTCCTAGCGGGGGGGGATGAGCAGTTCTTC.

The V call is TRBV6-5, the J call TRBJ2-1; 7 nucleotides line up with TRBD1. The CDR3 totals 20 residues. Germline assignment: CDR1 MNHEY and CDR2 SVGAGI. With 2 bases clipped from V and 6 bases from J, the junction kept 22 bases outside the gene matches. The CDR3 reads CASSYAGWDRNVLASNEQFF. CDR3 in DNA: TGTGCCAGCAGTTACGCGGGCTGGGACAGAAACGTATTGGCAAGCAATGAGCAGTTCTTC.

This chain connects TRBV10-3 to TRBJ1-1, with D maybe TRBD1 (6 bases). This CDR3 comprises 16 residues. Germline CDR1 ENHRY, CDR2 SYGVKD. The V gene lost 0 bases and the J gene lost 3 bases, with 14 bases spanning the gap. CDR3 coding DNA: TGTGCCATCAGTGAGTCAGGGGGGGGCAGATACACTGAAGCTTTCTTT. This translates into CAISESGGGRYTEAFF.